The clone carrying this T cell receptor beta chain was detected a few times. What it binds is unknown. One end of the junction does not line up with germline, which may come from a read error. The source of the sample is a study of T cells after yellow fever vaccination. The study's findings and limits: Post-booster reappearance was seen for most primary-vaccination clones (around 96% CD4, 88% CD8).

One entry per CDR3 protein, called by TCRdb with MiXCR from the 5' RACE reads. Of a few hundred thousand distinct CDR3 sequences listed, about a sixth are singletons. This sequence originates from a man between 18 and 35 years old who received the YFV17D yellow fever vaccine. The specimen was PBMCs, collected less than 6 days after the first yellow fever vaccination.

CDR3 sequence reads: CASTLRGASTEAFF. The CDR3 bases are TGTGCCAGCACCTTGCGGGGGGCAAGCACTGAAGCTTTCTTT. This chain connects TRBV5-6 to TRBJ1-1, with D possibly TRBD1 on 6 matching bases. Germline-derived CDR1 and CDR2 are SGHDT and YYEEEE. This CDR3 region has 14 residues.